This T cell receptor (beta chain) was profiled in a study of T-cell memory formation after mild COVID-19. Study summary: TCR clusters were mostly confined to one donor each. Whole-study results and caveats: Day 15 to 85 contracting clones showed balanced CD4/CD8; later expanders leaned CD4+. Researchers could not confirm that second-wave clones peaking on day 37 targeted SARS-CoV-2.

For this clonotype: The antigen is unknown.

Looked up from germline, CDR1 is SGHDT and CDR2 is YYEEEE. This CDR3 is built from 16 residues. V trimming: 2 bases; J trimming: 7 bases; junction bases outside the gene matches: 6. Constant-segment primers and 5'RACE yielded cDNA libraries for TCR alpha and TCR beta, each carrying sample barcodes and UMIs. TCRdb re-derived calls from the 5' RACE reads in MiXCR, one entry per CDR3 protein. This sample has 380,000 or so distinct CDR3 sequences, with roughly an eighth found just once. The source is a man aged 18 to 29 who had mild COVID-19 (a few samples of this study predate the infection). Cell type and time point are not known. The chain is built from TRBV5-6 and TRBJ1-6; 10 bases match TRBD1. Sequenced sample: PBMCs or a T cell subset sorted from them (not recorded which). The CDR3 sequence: CASSFRDRGSNSPLHF. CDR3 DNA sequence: TGTGCCAGCAGCTTCCGGGACAGGGGCTCGAATTCACCCCTCCACTTT.